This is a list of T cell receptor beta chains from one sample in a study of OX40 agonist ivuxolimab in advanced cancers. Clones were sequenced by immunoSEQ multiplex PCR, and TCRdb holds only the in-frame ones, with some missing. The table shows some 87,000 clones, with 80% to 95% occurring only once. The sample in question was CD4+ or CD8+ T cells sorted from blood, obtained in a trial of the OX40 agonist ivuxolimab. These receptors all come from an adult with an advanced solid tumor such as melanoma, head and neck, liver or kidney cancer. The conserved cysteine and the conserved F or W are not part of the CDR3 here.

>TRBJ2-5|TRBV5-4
ASSAADRRQETQY
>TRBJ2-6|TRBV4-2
ASLDRDRGANVLT
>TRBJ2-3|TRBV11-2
ASSFGGINTQY
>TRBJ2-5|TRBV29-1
SVVAGGRETQY
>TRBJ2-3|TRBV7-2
ASSSPSMRESSTDTQY
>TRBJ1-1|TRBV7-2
ASSLVSQSLNTEAF
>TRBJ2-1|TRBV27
ASSSAGSIPNEQF
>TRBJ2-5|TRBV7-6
ASSLHFETQY
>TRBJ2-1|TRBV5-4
ASSPRWDNEQF
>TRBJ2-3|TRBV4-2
ASSRRQGASPDTQY
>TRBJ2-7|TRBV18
ASSRVPTGEGLEQY
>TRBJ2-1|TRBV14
ASSQTRDRVRNEQF
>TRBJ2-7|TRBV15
ATSRGRLVAYEQY
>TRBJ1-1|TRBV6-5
ASSARNREAF
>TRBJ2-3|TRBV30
AIEREADTQY
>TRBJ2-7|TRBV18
ASSPPGGLRDEQY
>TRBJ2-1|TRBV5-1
ASSPWGSGRDGEQF
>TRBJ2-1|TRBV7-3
ASSPGVAGSEQF
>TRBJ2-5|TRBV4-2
ASSQGEWGHQY
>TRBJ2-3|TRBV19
ASSTGTGDTQY
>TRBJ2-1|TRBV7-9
ASSTTSGRVNEQF
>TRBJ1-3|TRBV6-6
ASSYGQGRGNTIY